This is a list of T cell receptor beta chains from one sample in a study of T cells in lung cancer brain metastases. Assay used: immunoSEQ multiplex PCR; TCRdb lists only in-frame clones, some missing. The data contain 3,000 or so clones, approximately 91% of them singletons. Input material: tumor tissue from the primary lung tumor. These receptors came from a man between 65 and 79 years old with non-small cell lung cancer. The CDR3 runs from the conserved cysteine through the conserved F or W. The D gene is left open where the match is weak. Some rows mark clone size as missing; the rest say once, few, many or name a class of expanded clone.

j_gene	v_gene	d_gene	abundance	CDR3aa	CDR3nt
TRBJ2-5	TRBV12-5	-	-	CASGKGLGRETQYF	TGTGCTAGTGGCAAGGGGTTAGGTAGAGAGACCCAGTACTTC
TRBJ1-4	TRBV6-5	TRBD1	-	CASSLQRGPNEKLFF	TGTGCCAGCAGCCTACAAAGGGGGCCTAATGAAAAACTGTTTTTT
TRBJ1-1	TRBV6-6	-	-	CASSYSRGYGAEAFF	TGTGCCAGCAGTTACTCACGAGGGTATGGTGCTGAAGCTTTCTTT
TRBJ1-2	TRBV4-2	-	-	CASSQDSEGRYGYTF	TGTGCCAGCAGCCAAGATAGCGAGGGCCGCTATGGCTACACCTTC
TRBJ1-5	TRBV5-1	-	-	CASSPEGDQPQHF	TGCGCCAGCAGCCCAGAAGGAGATCAGCCCCAGCATTTT
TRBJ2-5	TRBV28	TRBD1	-	CASSHRTGYETQYF	TGTGCCAGCAGTCACCGGACAGGGTATGAGACCCAGTACTTC
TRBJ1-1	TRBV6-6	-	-	CASSQLWGRGDTEAFF	TGTGCCAGCAGCCAGCTATGGGGGCGCGGGGACACTGAAGCTTTCTTT
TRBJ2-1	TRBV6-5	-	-	CATSEGLEQFF	TGTGCCACCTCGGAGGGCCTTGAGCAGTTCTTC
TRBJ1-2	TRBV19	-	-	CASSIMTSGANYGYTF	TGTGCCAGTAGTATAATGACTTCCGGAGCTAACTATGGCTACACCTTC
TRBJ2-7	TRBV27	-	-	CASSLSDRFYEQYF	TGTGCCAGCAGTTTATCGGATAGATTCTACGAGCAGTACTTC
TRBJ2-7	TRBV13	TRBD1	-	CASNPDRGHLRQYF	TGTGCCAGCAACCCAGACAGGGGACACCTCAGGCAGTACTTC
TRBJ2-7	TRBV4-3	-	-	CASSQDLVRGTLNEQYF	TGCGCCAGCAGCCAAGATCTAGTCCGTGGGACTTTGAACGAGCAGTACTTC
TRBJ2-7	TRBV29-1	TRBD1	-	CSVEDGTATYEQYF	TGCAGCGTTGAAGATGGGACAGCTACATACGAGCAGTACTTC
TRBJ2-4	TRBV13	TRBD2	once	CASSFIPSGRHAKNIQYF	TGTGCCAGCAGCTTTATCCCTAGCGGGAGGCACGCCAAAAACATTCAGTACTTC
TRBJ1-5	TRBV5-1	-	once	CASSQASNQPQHF	TGCGCCAGCAGTCAGGCTAGCAATCAGCCCCAGCATTTT
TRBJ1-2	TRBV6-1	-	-	CASSERTVNYGYTF	TGTGCCAGCAGTGAACGGACAGTTAACTATGGCTACACCTTC
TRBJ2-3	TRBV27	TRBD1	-	CASTAGQAYTDTQYF	TGTGCCAGCACGGCGGGACAGGCCTACACAGATACGCAGTATTTT
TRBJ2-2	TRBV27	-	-	CASRSANTGELFF	TGTGCCAGCAGATCCGCGAACACCGGGGAGCTGTTTTTT
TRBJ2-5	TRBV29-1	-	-	CSVGQGGETQYF	TGCAGCGTTGGTCAGGGAGGAGAGACCCAGTACTTC
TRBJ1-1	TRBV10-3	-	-	CAIGYDTDEAFF	TGTGCCATCGGTTATGACACGGATGAAGCTTTCTTT
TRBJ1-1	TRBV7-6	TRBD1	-	CASRPWTGGGTEAFF	TGTGCCAGCAGACCCTGGACAGGGGGAGGCACTGAAGCTTTCTTT
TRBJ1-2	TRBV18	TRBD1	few	CASSPQGDYGYTF	TGTGCCAGCTCACCTCAGGGGGATTATGGCTACACCTTC
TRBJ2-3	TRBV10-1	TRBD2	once	CASSDAGGPTDTQYF	TGCGCCAGCAGTGATGCGGGGGGGCCGACAGATACGCAGTATTTT
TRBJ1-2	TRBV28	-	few	CASSVLANYGYTF	TGTGCCAGCTCGGTCTTAGCCAATTATGGCTACACCTTC
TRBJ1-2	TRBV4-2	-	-	CASSQGINYGYTF	TGTGCCAGCAGCCAAGGAATTAACTATGGCTACACCTTC
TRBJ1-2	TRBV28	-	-	CASSLWGRRDYGYTF	TGTGCCAGCAGTTTGTGGGGAAGAAGAGACTATGGCTACACCTTC
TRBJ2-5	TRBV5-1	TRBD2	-	CASRALAGIETQYF	TGCGCCAGCAGAGCACTAGCGGGGATAGAGACCCAGTACTTC
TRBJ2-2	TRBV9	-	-	CASSRHTGELFF	TGTGCCAGCAGCAGACACACCGGGGAGCTGTTTTTT
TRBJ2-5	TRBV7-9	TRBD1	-	CASSRTGGKTQYF	TGTGCCAGCAGCCGGACAGGGGGAAAGACCCAGTACTTC
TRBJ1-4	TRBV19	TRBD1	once	CASSLSGTEGEKLFF	TGTGCCAGTAGTCTCTCCGGGACAGAGGGCGAAAAACTGTTTTTT
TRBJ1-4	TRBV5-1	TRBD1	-	CASTTTGPGKLFF	TGCGCCAGCACTACGACAGGGCCGGGGAAACTGTTTTTT
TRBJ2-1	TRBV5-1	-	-	CASSPDAGTFSYNEQFF	TGCGCCAGCAGCCCGGACGCTGGGACTTTCTCCTACAATGAGCAGTTCTTC
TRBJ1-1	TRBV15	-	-	CATSRDTGNMNTEAFF	TGTGCCACCAGCAGAGATACGGGAAACATGAACACTGAAGCTTTCTTT
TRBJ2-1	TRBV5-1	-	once	CASSLAEEQFF	TGCGCCAGCAGCTTGGCGGAGGAGCAGTTCTTC
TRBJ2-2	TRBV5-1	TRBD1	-	CASSRDRANTGELFF	TGCGCCAGCAGCCGGGACAGGGCGAACACCGGGGAGCTGTTTTTT
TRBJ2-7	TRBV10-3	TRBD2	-	CATSGLATYEQYF	TGTGCCACCTCGGGACTAGCGACCTACGAGCAGTACTTC
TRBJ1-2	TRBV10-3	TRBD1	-	CAISEPGQGKGYTF	TGTGCCATCAGTGAGCCCGGACAGGGGAAGGGCTACACCTTC
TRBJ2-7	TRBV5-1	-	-	CASSLVSGGNYEQYF	TGCGCCAGCAGCTTGGTGTCCGGCGGGAACTACGAGCAGTACTTC
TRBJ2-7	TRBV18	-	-	CASSSSLLGNPYEQYF	TGTGCCAGCTCCTCGTCCCTCCTGGGGAATCCCTACGAGCAGTACTTC
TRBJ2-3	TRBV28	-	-	CASSVGSSTDTQYF	TGTGCCAGCAGTGTGGGGTCTAGCACAGATACGCAGTATTTT
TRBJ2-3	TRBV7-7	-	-	CASSPRRGSTDTQYF	TGTGCCAGCAGCCCCCGGCGGGGATCGACAGATACGCAGTATTTT
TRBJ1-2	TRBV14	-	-	CASSQVEGEDYGYTF	TGTGCCAGCAGCCAAGTAGAGGGTGAAGACTATGGCTACACCTTC